This T cell receptor (beta chain) was captured in a study of blood T cell repertoires in COVID-19. About the research overall: From T cells, B-cell-depleted T cells, or PBMCs came the material, which was cDNA or gDNA.

Trimming took 1 base from V and 2 from J; bases not matched to a gene: 7. Looked up from germline, CDR1 is LGHNA and CDR2 is YNFKEQ. This CDR3 region has 17 residues. Assay: immunoSEQ multiplex PCR; the TCRdb copy retains only in-frame clones and omits some. The sample includes some 200,000 clones, just over 85% of them seen just once. Sequencing used peripheral blood. J is TRBJ2-1 and V is TRBV4-2; 8 bases match TRBD2. The clonotype was recovered from a middle-aged man with acute or convalescent COVID-19. The CDR3 protein is CASSQGISGATYNEQFF. The CDR3 DNA reads TGTGCCAGCAGCCAAGGTATTAGCGGGGCCACCTACAATGAGCAGTTCTTC.